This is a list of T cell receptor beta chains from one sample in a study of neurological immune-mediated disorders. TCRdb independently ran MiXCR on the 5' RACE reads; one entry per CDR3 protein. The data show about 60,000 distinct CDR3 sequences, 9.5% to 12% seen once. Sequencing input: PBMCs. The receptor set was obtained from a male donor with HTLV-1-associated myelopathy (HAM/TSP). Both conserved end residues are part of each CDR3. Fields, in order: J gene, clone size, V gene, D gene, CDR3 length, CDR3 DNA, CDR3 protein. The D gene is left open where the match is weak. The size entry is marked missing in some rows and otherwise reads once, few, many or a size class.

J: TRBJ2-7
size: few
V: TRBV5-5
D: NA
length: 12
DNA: TGTGCCAGCAGCTCTATCCTCTACGAGCAGTACTTC
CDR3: CASSSILYEQYF

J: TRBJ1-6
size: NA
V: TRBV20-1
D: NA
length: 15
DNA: TGCAGTGCTAGAGTGCAGGGGTACCATAATTCACCCCTACACTTT
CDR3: CSARVQGYHNSPLHF

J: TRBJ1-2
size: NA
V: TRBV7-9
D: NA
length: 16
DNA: TGTGCCAGCAGCTTAGCGAGTGGGACCGGCAGCTATGGCTACACCTTC
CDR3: CASSLASGTGSYGYTF

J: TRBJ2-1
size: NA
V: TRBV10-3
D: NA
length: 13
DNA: TGTGCCATCAGGAGCGTGGTGATTAATGAGCAGTTCTTC
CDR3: CAIRSVVINEQFF

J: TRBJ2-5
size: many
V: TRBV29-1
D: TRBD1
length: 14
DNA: TGCAGCGTTGTGGGCGGGACAGGGCAAGAGACCCAGTACTTC
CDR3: CSVVGGTGQETQYF

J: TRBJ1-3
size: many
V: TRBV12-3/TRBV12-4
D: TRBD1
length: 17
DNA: TGTGCCAGCAGTTTATTAGGACAGGGGCGCTCTGGAAACACCATATATTTT
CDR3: CASSLLGQGRSGNTIYF

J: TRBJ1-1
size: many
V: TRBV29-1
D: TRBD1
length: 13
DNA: TGCAGCGTTGGACAGGGGGCGCAGACTGAAGCTTTCTTT
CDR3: CSVGQGAQTEAFF

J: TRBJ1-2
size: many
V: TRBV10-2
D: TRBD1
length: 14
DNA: TGCGCCAGCAGTGGACAGGGCGTCGACGGTGGCTACACCTTC
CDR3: CASSGQGVDGGYTF

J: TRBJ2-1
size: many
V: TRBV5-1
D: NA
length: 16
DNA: TGCGCCAGCAGCTTGGAGGCGGGCGGCTCCTACAATGAGCAGTTCTTC
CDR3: CASSLEAGGSYNEQFF

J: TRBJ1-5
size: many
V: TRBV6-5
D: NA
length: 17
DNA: TGTGCCAGCAGTTACTCCAGATTCTTAAATAGCAATCAGCCCCAGCATTTT
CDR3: CASSYSRFLNSNQPQHF

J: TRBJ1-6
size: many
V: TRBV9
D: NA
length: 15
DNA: TGTGCCAGCAGCGCCGGACATCTTTATAATTCACCCCTCCACTTT
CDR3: CASSAGHLYNSPLHF

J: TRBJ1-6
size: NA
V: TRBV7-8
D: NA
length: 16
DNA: TGTGCCAGCAGGTCCTTGGGGGGCGAAGATAATTCACCCCTCCACTTT
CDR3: CASRSLGGEDNSPLHF

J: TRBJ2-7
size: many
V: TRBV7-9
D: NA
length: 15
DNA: TGTGCCAGCAGCCCTAAGGTGCGGTTAGGGCACGAGCAGTACTTC
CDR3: CASSPKVRLGHEQYF

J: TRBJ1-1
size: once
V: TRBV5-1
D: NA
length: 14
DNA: TGCGCCAGCAGCAGGCGGGATATGAACAATGAAGCTTTCTTT
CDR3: CASSRRDMNNEAFF

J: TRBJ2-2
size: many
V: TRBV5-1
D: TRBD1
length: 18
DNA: TGCGCCAGCAGCTTGGACGTTTGGCAGGGGGCTAACACCGGGGAGCTGTTTTTT
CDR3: CASSLDVWQGANTGELFF

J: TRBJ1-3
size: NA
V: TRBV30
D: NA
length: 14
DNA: TGTGCCTGGAGTGTCAGGGGAGGTGGAAACACCATATATTTT
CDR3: CAWSVRGGGNTIYF

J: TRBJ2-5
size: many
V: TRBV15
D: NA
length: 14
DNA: TGTGCCACCAGTGAGCGGATTGACCCGGAGACCCAGTACTTC
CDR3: CATSERIDPETQYF

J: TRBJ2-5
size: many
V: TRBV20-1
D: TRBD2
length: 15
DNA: TGCAGTGCTTCAAGCGGGGGGGCTTATCAAGAGACCCAGTACTTC
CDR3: CSASSGGAYQETQYF

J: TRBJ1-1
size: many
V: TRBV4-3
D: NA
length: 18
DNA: TGCGCCAGCAGCCAAGTCTTGGTAGGGACGAAACCTTCGGCTGAAGCTTTCTTT
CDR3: CASSQVLVGTKPSAEAFF

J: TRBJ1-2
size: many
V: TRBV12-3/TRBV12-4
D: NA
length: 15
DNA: TGTGCCAGCAGTTTAGACAGGGCGGTCATCTATGGCTACACCTTC
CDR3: CASSLDRAVIYGYTF

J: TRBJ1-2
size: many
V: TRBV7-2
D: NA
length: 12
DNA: TGTGCCAGCAGCTTGGTGCGGCATGGCTACACCTTC
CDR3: CASSLVRHGYTF

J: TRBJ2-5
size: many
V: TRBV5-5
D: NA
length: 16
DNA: TGTGCCAGCAGCCTGGGTTCGGACGGAGGGGGGGAGACCCAGTACTTC
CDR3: CASSLGSDGGGETQYF

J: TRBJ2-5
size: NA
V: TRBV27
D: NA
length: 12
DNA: TGTGCCAGCAGTTTATCTGGCCAGACCCAGTACTTC
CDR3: CASSLSGQTQYF

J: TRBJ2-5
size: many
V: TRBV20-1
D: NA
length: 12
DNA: TGCAGTGCTAGAGGGGGAGGAGAGACCCAGTACTTC
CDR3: CSARGGGETQYF

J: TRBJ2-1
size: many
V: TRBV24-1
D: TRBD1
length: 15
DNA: TGTGCCACCAGCCAGGGACAGGGATACTGGAATGAGCAGTTCTTC
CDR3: CATSQGQGYWNEQFF

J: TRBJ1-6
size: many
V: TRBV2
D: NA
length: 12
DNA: TGTGCCAGCAGAGGGACTTCTTCACCCCTCCACTTT
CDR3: CASRGTSSPLHF

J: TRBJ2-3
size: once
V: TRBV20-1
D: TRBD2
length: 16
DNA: TGCAGTGCTAGAGCCCGGACTAGCGAGTGTTCAGATATGCAGTATTTT
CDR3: CSARARTSECSDMQYF

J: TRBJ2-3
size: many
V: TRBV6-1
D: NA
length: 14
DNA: TGTGCCAGCAGGGTGGGGGCCGGCACAGATACGCAGTATTTT
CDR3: CASRVGAGTDTQYF

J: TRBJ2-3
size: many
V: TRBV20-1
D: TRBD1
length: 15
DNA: TGCAGTGCTCCCGAACCTAGACAGGGTACAGATACGCAGTATTTT
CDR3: CSAPEPRQGTDTQYF

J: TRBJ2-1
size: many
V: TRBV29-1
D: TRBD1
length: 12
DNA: TGCAGCGTTCTGACAGGGGGCAGTGAGCAGTTCTTC
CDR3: CSVLTGGSEQFF

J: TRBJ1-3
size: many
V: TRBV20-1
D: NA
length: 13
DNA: TGCAGTGCTAGAGTGGTGGATGGAAACACCATATATTTT
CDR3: CSARVVDGNTIYF

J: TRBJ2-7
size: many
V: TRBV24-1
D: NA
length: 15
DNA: TGTGCCACCAGTGCCAAGGGGGGGGCATTTAACGAGCAGTACTTC
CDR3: CATSAKGGAFNEQYF

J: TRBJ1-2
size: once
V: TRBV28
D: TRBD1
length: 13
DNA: TGTGCCAGCAGTTTGTGGGCAGGGGGCGACTACACCTTC
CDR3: CASSLWAGGDYTF

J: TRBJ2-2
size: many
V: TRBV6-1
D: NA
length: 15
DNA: TGTGCCAGCAGTGACCAGGGGGGAATCGCCGGGGAGCTGTTTTTT
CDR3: CASSDQGGIAGELFF